This TCR beta chain originates from a study of shared clonotypes between healthy human individuals. This clone was recorded at least ten times. The table came from immunoSEQ multiplex PCR; TCRdb's copy has only in-frame clones and leaves some out. This table holds around 95,000 clones, roughly half found once. J lost 0 bases, V lost 5 bases, and 10 bases had no gene match. CDR3 length: 17 residues. The germline CDR1 and CDR2 sequences are SEHNR and FQNEAQ (reference sequence). Sequencing was carried out using PBMCs. This receptor was identified in a woman in her forties in good health. Some clones in this sample may be carry-over from other donors' samples. The V gene is TRBV7-9, the J gene TRBJ1-3, with 7 positions matching TRBD1. CDR3 nucleotides: TGTGCCAGCAGCCGGAGGACAGGACCCACCTCTGGAAACACCATATATTTT. Encoded protein: CASSRRTGPTSGNTIYF.